This T cell receptor (beta chain) was identified during a study of Ad26.COV2.S vaccination and SARS-CoV-2 variants. Study-wide background: Recipients of Ad26.COV2.S got it intramuscularly, once or twice 56 days apart.

Germline V gene sequence: CDR1 MDHEN, CDR2 SYDVKM. The CDR3 sequence is 15 residues long. Trimming took off 7 bases at V and 0 bases at J, with 13 bases between the two ends. The assay was immunoSEQ multiplex PCR, and TCRdb's table has in-frame clones only and misses some. This sample has 430,000 or so clones; around nine tenths occur once, and the top ten carry 12%. As to treatment: roughly 19 received Ad26.COV2.S at low or high dose, single or two shots; 5 received placebo; per-sample allocation not given. On day 63 after the first injection, vaccine and placebo recipients gave samples. Concerning this clone itself: The antigen is undetermined.

Study-level findings and limits: Those who received the vaccine showed greater spike-specific TCR breadth than those given placebo. Measurements of TCR breadth and depth may have given underestimates of the total T cell responses.

The source is a person aged 18-60 years who received the Ad26.COV2.S COVID-19 vaccine or a placebo. The sequencing here drew on peripheral blood, taken in a trial of Ad26.COV2.S vaccine versus placebo. The gene calls are TRBV28 and TRBJ2-1; D remains unclear. This CDR3 is CASTPLGNSYNEQFF. The CDR3 bases are TGTGCCAGCACCCCATTAGGCAACTCCTACAATGAGCAGTTCTTC.